The 14 T cell receptor beta chains presented below share a single source sample, sequenced in a study of blood T cell repertoires in COVID-19. Generated by immunoSEQ multiplex PCR, the TCRdb table keeps only in-frame clones and is missing some. This table has under 200,000 clones, roughly 83% appearing once. Material for sequencing was peripheral blood. All receptors derive from a human donor in a cohort sampled during active COVID-19.

J is TRBJ1-2 and V is TRBV11-2; D gene uncertain. CDR1 and CDR2 (germline): SGHAT, FQNNGV. This CDR3 has 14 amino acids. V lost 0 bases to trimming and J lost 4 bases, with 9 bases between them. The CDR3 nucleotides read TGTGCCAGCAGCTTAGATAAGTCAGTCTATGGCTACACCTTC. It yields the protein CASSLDKSVYGYTF.

This clone was observed a few times. This chain joins TRBV27 and TRBJ2-7; TRBD1 is a possible D gene (5 bases). Trimming left V 6 bases short and J 3 bases short, with 9 bases between. The germline V gene has CDR1 MNHEY and CDR2 SMNVEV (reference sequence). This CDR3 spans 12 amino acids. DNA for the CDR3: TGTGCCAGCAGCTTAGACAGCTACGAGCAGTACTTC. Translation gives CASSLDSYEQYF.

The J gene is TRBJ2-5, the V gene TRBV5-1, with 9 bases that match TRBD1. The J segment lost 6 bases and the V segment lost 4 bases, leaving 10 bases of the junction unmatched. This CDR3 region has 15 residues. CDR1 is SGHRS, CDR2 YFSETQ, per germline. The CDR3 sequence is CASSLWTGVGQTQYF. Here the CDR3 DNA reads TGCGCCAGCAGCCTGTGGACAGGGGTCGGTCAGACCCAGTACTTC.

V usage is TRBV9 and J usage is TRBJ2-7; 7 bases agree with TRBD2. Germline CDR1 reads SGDLS; CDR2 reads YYNGEE. Unmatched junction bases numbered 8, after V lost 0 bases and J lost 2 bases. This CDR3 comprises 16 residues. The CDR3 loop reads CASSVGWASGTYEQYF. In nucleotides, the CDR3 is TGTGCCAGCAGCGTAGGATGGGCTAGCGGAACCTACGAGCAGTACTTC.

The gene calls are TRBV1 and TRBJ2-7; the table's D call, TRBD1, was not checked against the DNA. TRBV1 has pseudogene status. This CDR3 has 14 amino acids. This chain's CDR3 is CTSSHPDRFHEQYF. In DNA form, the CDR3 reads TGCACCAGCAGCCACCCGGACAGGTTCCACGAGCAGTACTTC.

This clone has only a few counts. This chain joins TRBV5-4 and TRBJ2-7; no definite D call. This CDR3 has 13 residues. Per germline, CDR1 SGHNT and CDR2 YYREEE (reference sequence). The V gene lost 0 bases and the J gene lost 6 bases, with 10 bases spanning the gap. Written as DNA, the CDR3 is TGTGCCAGCAGCTTGGGGCAGGCTGGCGAGCAGTACTTC. It specifies CASSLGQAGEQYF.

The chain joins TRBV4-2 to TRBJ2-3; 7 bases align to TRBD2. V lost 0 bases and J lost 0; bases outside the gene matches: 21. This CDR3 has 22 amino acids. Germline-derived CDR1 and CDR2 are LGHNA and YNFKEQ. CDR3 sequence reads: CASSQEEGRGSSDHYSTDTQYF. The CDR3 coding sequence is TGTGCCAGCAGCCAAGAGGAGGGTCGCGGGAGTTCGGACCATTATAGCACAGATACGCAGTATTTT.

The V gene is TRBV6-5, the J gene TRBJ2-7; TRBD2 agrees at 12 bases. The CDR3 has 15 amino acids. Losses at the gene ends were 5 bases for V and 3 bases for J; bases not matched to a gene: 5. Germline V gives CDR1 MNHEY, CDR2 SVGAGI. CDR3 in amino acids: CASSPTSGRRYEQYF. DNA for the CDR3: TGTGCCAGCAGTCCCACTAGCGGGAGGCGCTACGAGCAGTACTTC.

V and J are TRBV6-2 or TRBV6-3 and TRBJ2-7, with D perhaps TRBD1 (6 bases). Trimming removed 2 bases at V and 0 bases at J, with 14 bases between. Looked up from germline, CDR1 is MNHEY and CDR2 is SVGEGT. This CDR3 region has 16 residues. Written as DNA, the CDR3 is TGTGCCAGCAGTTACGGGGGCGGTCAAAGCTCCTACGAGCAGTACTTC. Encoded protein: CASSYGGGQSSYEQYF.

The chain carries TRBV19 and TRBJ2-7; D is perhaps TRBD1 (6 bases). Germline values: CDR1 LNHDA, CDR2 SQIVND (reference sequence). V shed 6 bases and J shed 0 bases, with 12 bases lying between them. The CDR3 has 14 amino acids. For the CDR3, the DNA is TGTGCCAGTAGGCTAGACAGGAGCTCCTACGAGCAGTACTTC. It encodes CASRLDRSSYEQYF.

This rearrangement joins TRBV2 to TRBJ1-1, with 8 bases matching TRBD1. CDR1 and CDR2 from the germline V gene are SNHLY and FYNNEI. The ends lost 7 bases at V and 1 base at J; junction bases unmatched: 5. The CDR3 contains 14 residues. Here the CDR3 DNA reads TGTGCCAGCACTCGGGACAGGAGGAACACTGAAGCTTTCTTT. Residues: CASTRDRRNTEAFF.

The chain has TRBV7-9 and TRBJ2-7, with D possibly TRBD2 on 6 matching bases. Germline V gives CDR1 SEHNR, CDR2 FQNEAQ (reference sequence). Trimming took off 5 bases at V and 6 bases at J, with 20 bases between the two ends. The CDR3 consists of 15 residues. CDR3 DNA sequence: TGTGCCAGCAGCGCTACCGGGACCCCGCGGGGCGAGCAGTACTTC. It translates to CASSATGTPRGEQYF.

The chain has TRBV10-3 and TRBJ1-1; TRBD1 agrees at 7 bases. V dropped 9 bases and J dropped 0; count of bases not matched to a gene: 4. The CDR3 contains 13 residues. The germline CDR1 and CDR2 sequences are ENHRY and SYGVKD. The CDR3 DNA follows: TGTGCCATACTGGGACAGTTGAACACTGAAGCTTTCTTT. Its protein is CAILGQLNTEAFF.

This chain uses TRBV27 with TRBJ2-7; 8 nucleotides match TRBD1. Germline V gives CDR1 MNHEY, CDR2 SMNVEV (reference sequence). Trimming at V came to 4 bases and at J to 3 bases, leaving 2 bases not matched to a gene. This CDR3 spans 13 amino acids. The CDR3 sequence is CASSWTGNYEQYF. The DNA for the CDR3 is TGTGCCAGCAGTTGGACAGGGAACTACGAGCAGTACTTC.